This T cell receptor (beta chain) was documented in a study of T cell responses to AZD1222 COVID-19 vaccine. Using immunoSEQ multiplex PCR, the repertoire was profiled, and TCRdb retains in-frame clones only, with some absent. The table has more than 150,000 clones, approximately 90% seen once. In germline, CDR1 is KGHDR, CDR2 SFDVKD. J lost 2 bases, V lost 6 bases, and 10 bases had no gene match. This CDR3 is built from 18 residues. The material sequenced was peripheral blood, taken 28 days after the second AZD1222 dose. The chain has TRBV24-1 and TRBJ2-7, with 15 nucleotides matching TRBD2. This TCR came from an adult who received the AZD1222 COVID-19 vaccine. This chain's CDR3 is CATSTPGLAGGPAYEQYF. The CDR3 nucleotides read TGTGCCACCAGTACCCCGGGACTAGCGGGAGGCCCCGCCTACGAGCAGTACTTC.